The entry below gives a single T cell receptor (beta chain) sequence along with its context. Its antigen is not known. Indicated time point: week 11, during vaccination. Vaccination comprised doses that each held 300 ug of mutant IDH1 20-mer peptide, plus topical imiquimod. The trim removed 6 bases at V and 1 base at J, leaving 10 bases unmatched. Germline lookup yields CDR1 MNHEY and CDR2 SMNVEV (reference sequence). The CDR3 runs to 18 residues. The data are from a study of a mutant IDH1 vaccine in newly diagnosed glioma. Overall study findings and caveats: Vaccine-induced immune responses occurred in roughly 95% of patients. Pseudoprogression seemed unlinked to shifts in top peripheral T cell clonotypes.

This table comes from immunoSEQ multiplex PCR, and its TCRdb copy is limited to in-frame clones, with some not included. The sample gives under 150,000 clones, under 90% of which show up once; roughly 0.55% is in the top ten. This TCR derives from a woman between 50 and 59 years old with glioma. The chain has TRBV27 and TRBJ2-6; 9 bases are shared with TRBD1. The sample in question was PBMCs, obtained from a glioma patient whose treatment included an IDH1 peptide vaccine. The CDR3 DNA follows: TGTGCCAGCAGCAGTTTCAGGACAGGGGAGTCTGGGGCCAACGTCCTGACTTTC. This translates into CASSSFRTGESGANVLTF.